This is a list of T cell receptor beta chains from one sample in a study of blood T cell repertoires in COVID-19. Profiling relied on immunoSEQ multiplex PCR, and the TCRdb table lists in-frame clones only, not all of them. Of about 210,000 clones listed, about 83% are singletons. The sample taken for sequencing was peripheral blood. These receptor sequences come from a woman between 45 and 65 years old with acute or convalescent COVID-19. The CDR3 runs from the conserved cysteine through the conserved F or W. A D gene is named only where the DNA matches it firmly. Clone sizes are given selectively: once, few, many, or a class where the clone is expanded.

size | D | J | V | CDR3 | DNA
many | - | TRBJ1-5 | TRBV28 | CASSFRRGSVANQPQHF | TGTGCCAGCAGTTTCCGCCGGGGGTCCGTCGCTAATCAGCCCCAGCATTTT
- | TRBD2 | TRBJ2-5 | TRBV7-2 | CASSPRLAASETQYF | TGTGCCAGCAGTCCGCGACTAGCCGCGTCAGAGACCCAGTACTTC
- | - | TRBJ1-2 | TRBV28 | CASRAGGTNYGYTF | TGTGCCAGCAGGGCCGGGGGGACTAACTATGGCTACACCTTC
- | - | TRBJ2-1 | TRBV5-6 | CASSRRPPLGNEQFF | TGTGCCAGCAGCCGGAGACCACCTCTGGGCAATGAGCAGTTCTTC
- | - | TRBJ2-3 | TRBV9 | CASSVGRRGRDLDTQYF | TGTGCCAGCAGCGTAGGCAGGAGGGGGCGGGATTTGGATACGCAGTATTTT
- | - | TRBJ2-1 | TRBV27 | CASTRDGPYNEQFF | TGTGCCAGTACGCGGGATGGGCCTTACAATGAGCAGTTCTTC
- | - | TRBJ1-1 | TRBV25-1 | CASSETGRAGTEAFF | TGTGCCAGCAGTGAGACAGGAAGGGCTGGCACTGAAGCTTTCTTT
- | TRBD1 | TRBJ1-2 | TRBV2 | CASSVRQGQRGGYTF | TGTGCCAGCAGTGTCCGACAGGGCCAACGGGGAGGCTACACCTTC
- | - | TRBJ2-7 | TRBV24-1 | CATSVQAFVEQYF | TGTGCCACCAGTGTGCAAGCGTTTGTCGAGCAGTACTTC
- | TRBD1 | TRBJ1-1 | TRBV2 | CASSRDREAIAEAFF | TGTGCCAGCAGTCGGGACAGAGAAGCGATTGCTGAAGCTTTCTTT
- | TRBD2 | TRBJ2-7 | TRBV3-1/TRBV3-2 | CASSHSGREGEQYF | TGTGCCAGCAGCCATAGCGGGAGGGAGGGAGAGCAGTACTTC
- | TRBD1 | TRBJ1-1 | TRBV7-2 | CASSPDRESTEAFF | TGTGCCAGCAGCCCCGACAGGGAGAGCACTGAAGCTTTCTTT
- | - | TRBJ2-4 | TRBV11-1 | CASSLSLNREGNIQYF | TGTGCCAGCAGCTTATCCCTCAACAGGGAGGGAAACATTCAGTACTTC
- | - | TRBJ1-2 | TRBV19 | CASSKQGSYGYTF | TGTGCCAGTAGTAAACAGGGCTCCTATGGCTACACCTTC
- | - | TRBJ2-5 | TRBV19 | CASSKQGWGETQYF | TGTGCCAGTAGTAAGCAGGGGTGGGGAGAGACCCAGTACTTC
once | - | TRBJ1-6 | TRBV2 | CASSVGGSYNSPLHF | TGTGCCAGCAGTGTAGGGGGCTCCTATAATTCACCCCTCCACTTT
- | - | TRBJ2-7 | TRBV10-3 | CAISESWAGNSYEQYF | TGTGCCATCAGTGAGTCTTGGGCAGGCAACTCCTACGAGCAGTACTTC
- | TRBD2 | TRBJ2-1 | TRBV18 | CASSQPVAGGKNEQFF | TGTGCCAGCTCTCAACCCGTAGCGGGAGGAAAGAATGAGCAGTTCTTC
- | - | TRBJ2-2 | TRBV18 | CASSPINSGVFNTGELFF | TGTGCCAGCTCACCAATAAATTCAGGGGTTTTCAACACCGGGGAGCTGTTTTTT
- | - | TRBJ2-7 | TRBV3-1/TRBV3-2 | CASSLLPIRGPKYEQYF | TGTGCCAGCAGCCTACTACCGATCCGAGGGCCAAAATACGAGCAGTACTTC
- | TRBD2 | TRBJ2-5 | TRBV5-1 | CASSRSGREETQYF | TGCGCCAGCAGTCGTAGCGGGAGAGAAGAGACCCAGTACTTC
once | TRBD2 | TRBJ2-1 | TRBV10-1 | CASSENREGPYNEQFF | TGCGCCAGCAGTGAGAACCGGGAGGGCCCCTACAATGAGCAGTTCTTC
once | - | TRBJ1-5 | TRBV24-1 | CATSDPREGGGNQPQHF | TGTGCCACCAGTGACCCCAGGGAGGGGGGAGGCAATCAGCCCCAGCATTTT
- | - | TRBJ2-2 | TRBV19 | CASTRGADTGELFF | TGTGCCAGTACTAGGGGCGCGGACACCGGGGAGCTGTTTTTT
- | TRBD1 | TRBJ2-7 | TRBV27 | CASSDRTGDEQYF | TGTGCCAGCTCTGACCGGACAGGGGACGAGCAGTACTTC
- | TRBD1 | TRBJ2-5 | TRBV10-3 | CAIRPDRGETQYF | TGTGCCATCAGGCCCGACAGGGGGGAGACCCAGTACTTC
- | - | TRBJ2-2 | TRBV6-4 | CASKREMSTGELFF | TGTGCCAGCAAGAGGGAGATGAGCACCGGGGAGCTGTTTTTT
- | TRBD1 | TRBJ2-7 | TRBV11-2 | CASRDRDRSYEQYF | TGTGCCAGCAGAGACCGGGACAGGTCGTACGAGCAGTACTTC
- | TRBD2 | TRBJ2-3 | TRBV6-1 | CASSELAGYADTQYF | TGTGCCAGCAGTGAACTAGCGGGATATGCAGATACGCAGTATTTT
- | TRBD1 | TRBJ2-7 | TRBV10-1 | CASSAGTGYEQYF | TGCGCCAGCAGTGCCGGGACAGGATACGAGCAGTACTTC
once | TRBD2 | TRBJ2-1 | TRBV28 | CASSSSGRAHYNEQFF | TGTGCCAGCAGTTCTAGCGGGAGGGCTCACTACAATGAGCAGTTCTTC
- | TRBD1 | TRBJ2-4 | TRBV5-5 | CASSGTTGGRGNIQYF | TGTGCCAGCAGCGGAACCACAGGGGGCCGGGGGAACATTCAGTACTTC
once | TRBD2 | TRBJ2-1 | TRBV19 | CASSIQAGGGGLNEQFF | TGTGCCAGTAGTATACAGGCGGGAGGAGGGGGGTTAAATGAGCAGTTCTTC
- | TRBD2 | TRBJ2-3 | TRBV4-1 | CASSHQGLAGGTDTQYF | TGCGCCAGCAGCCACCAGGGACTAGCGGGAGGTACAGATACGCAGTATTTT
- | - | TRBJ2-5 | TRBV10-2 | CASSESLSRETQYF | TGCGCCAGCAGTGAGTCCCTAAGCCGGGAGACCCAGTACTTC
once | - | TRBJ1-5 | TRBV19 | CASSIILEGRQPQHF | TGTGCCAGTAGTATAATTTTAGAGGGTCGGCAGCCCCAGCATTTT
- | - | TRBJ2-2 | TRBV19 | CASSTWETTNTGELFF | TGTGCCAGTAGTACCTGGGAGACCACGAACACCGGGGAGCTGTTTTTT
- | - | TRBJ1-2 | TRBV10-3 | CAISDSTQNYGYTF | TGTGCCATCAGTGACTCGACACAAAACTATGGCTACACCTTC
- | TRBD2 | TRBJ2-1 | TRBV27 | CASSLGPSGSSNEQFF | TGTGCCAGCAGTTTGGGGCCTAGCGGGAGTAGCAATGAGCAGTTCTTC
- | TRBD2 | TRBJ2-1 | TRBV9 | CASSVGLAGGPGEQFF | TGTGCCAGCAGCGTAGGGTTAGCGGGAGGGCCGGGTGAGCAGTTCTTC
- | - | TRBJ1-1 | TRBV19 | CASSPEVFYTEAFF | TGTGCCAGTAGTCCAGAAGTATTTTACACTGAAGCTTTCTTT